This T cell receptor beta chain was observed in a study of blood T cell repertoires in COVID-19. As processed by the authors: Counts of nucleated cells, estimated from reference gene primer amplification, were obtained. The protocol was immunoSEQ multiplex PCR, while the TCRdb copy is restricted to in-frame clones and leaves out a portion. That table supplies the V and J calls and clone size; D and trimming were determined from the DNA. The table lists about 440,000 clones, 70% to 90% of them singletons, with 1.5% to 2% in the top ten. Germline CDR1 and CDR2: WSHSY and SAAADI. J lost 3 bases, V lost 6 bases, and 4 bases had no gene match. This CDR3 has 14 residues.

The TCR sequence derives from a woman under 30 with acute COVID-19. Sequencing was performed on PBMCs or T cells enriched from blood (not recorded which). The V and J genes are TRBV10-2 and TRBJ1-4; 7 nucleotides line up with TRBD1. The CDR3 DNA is TGCGCCAGCAGATCCGGGACAGCTAATGAAAAACTGTTTTTT. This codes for CASRSGTANEKLFF.